The source of this T cell receptor beta chain is a study of T cell repertoires in cytomegalovirus infection. Study observations and caveats: Cumulative frequency of public TCR beta families picked out carriers of CMV plus the relevant HLA.

The CDR3 is made up of 14 amino acids. V trimming: 8 bases; J trimming: 4 bases; junction bases outside the gene matches: 8. Germline assignment: CDR1 SNHLY and CDR2 FYNNEI. TCRdb fed the reads into MiXCR, producing one record per CDR3 protein. Among around 300,000 distinct CDR3 sequences, under 25% were seen once, and the ten largest hold approximately 19%. This clonotype was detected many times. The antigen remains unidentified. V gene TRBV2 combines with J gene TRBJ2-1; 7 nucleotides agree with TRBD2. Source: cultured PBMCs, taken from culture after CMV antigen stimulation. The TCR was taken from a human donor in good health (CMV status not recorded). Some clones in this sample may be carry-over from other donors' samples. CDR3 region: CASGRAGFYNEQFF. The DNA of the CDR3 is TGTGCCAGCGGGAGAGCGGGATTTTACAATGAGCAGTTCTTC.